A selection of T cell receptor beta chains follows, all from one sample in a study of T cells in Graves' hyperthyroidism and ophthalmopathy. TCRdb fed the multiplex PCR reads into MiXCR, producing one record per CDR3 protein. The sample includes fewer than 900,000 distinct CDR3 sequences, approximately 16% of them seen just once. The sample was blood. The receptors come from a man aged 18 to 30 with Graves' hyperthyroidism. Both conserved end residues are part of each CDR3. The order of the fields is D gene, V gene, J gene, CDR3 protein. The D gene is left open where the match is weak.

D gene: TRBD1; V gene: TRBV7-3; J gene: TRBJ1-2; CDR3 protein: CASSPPGGGGYTF
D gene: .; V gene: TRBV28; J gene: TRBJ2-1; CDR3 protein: CASSLRWQSNEQFF
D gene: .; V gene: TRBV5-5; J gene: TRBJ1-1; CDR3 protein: CASSWGPVGTEAFF
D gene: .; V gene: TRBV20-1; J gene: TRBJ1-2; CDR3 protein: CSASKGPQRGYTF
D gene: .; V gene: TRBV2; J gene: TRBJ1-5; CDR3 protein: CASNLGAGRRPQHF
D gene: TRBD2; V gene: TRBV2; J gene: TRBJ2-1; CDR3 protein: CASSLGGLAGVNEQFF
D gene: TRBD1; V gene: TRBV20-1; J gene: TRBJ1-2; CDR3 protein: CSARPAPGQWGLNYGYTF
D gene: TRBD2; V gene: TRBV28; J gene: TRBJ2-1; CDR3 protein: CASSPPGLAKYNEQFF
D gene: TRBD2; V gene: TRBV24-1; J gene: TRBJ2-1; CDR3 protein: CATSDRTSGRVDEQFF
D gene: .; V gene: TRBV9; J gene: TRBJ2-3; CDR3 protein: CASSVGILARGADTQYF